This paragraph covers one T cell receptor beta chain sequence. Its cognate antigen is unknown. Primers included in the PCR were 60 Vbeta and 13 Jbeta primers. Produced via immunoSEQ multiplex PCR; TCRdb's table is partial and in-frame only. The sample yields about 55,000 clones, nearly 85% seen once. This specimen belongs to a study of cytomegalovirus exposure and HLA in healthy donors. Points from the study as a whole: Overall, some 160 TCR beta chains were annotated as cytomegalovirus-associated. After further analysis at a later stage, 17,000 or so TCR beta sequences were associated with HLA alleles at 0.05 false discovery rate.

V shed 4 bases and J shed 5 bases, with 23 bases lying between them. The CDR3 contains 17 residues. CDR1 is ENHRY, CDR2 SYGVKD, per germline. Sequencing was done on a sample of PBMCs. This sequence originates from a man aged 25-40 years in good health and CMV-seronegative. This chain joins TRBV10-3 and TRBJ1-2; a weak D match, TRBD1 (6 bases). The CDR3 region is CAISVSRGGGSGYGYTF. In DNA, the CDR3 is TGTGCCATCAGTGTGAGCAGGGGCGGAGGTTCTGGTTATGGCTACACCTTC.